Shown below are 16 T cell receptor beta chains from a single sample sequenced in a study of T cells after yellow fever vaccination. TCRdb called the 5' RACE reads again in MiXCR, with one record for every CDR3 protein. Among over 110,000 distinct CDR3 sequences listed, 7% to 9% were seen once. Sequenced material: CD4+ T cells sorted from PBMCs, taken 5 days after the yellow fever booster vaccination. The origin of the receptors is a man under 40 who received the YFV17D yellow fever vaccine.

Ten or more counts support this clonotype. The chain carries TRBV30 and TRBJ2-7, with a tentative D call TRBD2 (6 bases). V gave up 1 base and J gave up 6 bases, with 16 bases separating them. In germline, CDR1 is GTSNPN, CDR2 SVGIG (reference sequence). This CDR3 spans 14 amino acids. The CDR3 DNA reads as TGTGCCTGGAGTGCGGGCTTGGAGGGGACCGAGCAGTACTTC. Translation gives CAWSAGLEGTEQYF.

This clonotype has ten or more counts. This chain connects TRBV5-1 to TRBJ1-1, with 8 bases matching TRBD1. Trimming removed 5 bases from V and 5 bases from J; junction bases left unmatched: 8. CDR3 length equals 14 residues. Looked up from germline, CDR1 is SGHRS and CDR2 is YFSETQ. CDR3 sequence reads: CASRWRQGQTEAFF. In DNA, the CDR3 is TGCGCCAGCAGATGGAGACAGGGGCAGACTGAAGCTTTCTTT. Combining the CDR3 with reference TRBV5-1 and TRBJ1-1 gives the whole variable domain KAGVTQTPRYLIKTRGQQVTLSCSPISGHRSVSWYQQTPGQGLQFLFEYFSETQRNKGNFPGRFSGRQFSNSRSEMNVSTLELGDSALYLCASRWRQGQTEAFFGQGTRLTVV.

This clonotype occurred many times. V and J are TRBV15 and TRBJ2-1; the match to TRBD2 covers 7 bases. V was clipped by 3 bases and J by 12 bases; unmatched bases: 5. The V gene's germline CDR1 is LNHNV and CDR2 YYDKDF (reference sequence). The CDR3 covers 12 residues. The CDR3: CATSSFTGGQFF. In DNA form, the CDR3 reads TGTGCCACCAGCAGTTTTACGGGAGGGCAGTTCTTC.

This clonotype was seen many times. V gene TRBV6-2 or TRBV6-3 combines with J gene TRBJ2-2; D remains ambiguous. Germline lookup yields CDR1 MNHEY and CDR2 SVGEGT. The V end was cut by 3 bases, the J end by 1 base, with 12 bases between. This CDR3 is 16 amino acids long. DNA for the CDR3: TGTGCCAGCAGTTATCTGATCGGGCAGAACACCGGGGAGCTGTTTTTT. It specifies CASSYLIGQNTGELFF.

This clonotype was seen at least ten times. The chain recombines TRBV7-9 with TRBJ2-5, with TRBD2 matching over 8 bases. The germline V gene has CDR1 SEHNR and CDR2 FQNEAQ (reference sequence). V lost 5 bases to trimming and J lost 3 bases; unmatched junction nucleotides: 8. This CDR3 contains 15 residues. CDR3 DNA: TGTGCCAGCAGCCCTATAGCGGGGATAAAAGAGACCCAGTACTTC. Residues: CASSPIAGIKETQYF.

This clonotype turned up a few times. The chain combines TRBV7-2 with TRBJ2-3, with TRBD1 matching over 7 bases. From germline, CDR1 is SGHTA and CDR2 FQGNSA. With V trimmed by 6 bases and J by 1 base, 4 bases remained unmatched. CDR3 length: 14 residues. The CDR3 bases are TGTGCCAGCAGGGACGACAGGGGCACAGATACGCAGTATTTT. It yields the protein CASRDDRGTDTQYF.

This clonotype was counted many times. The J gene is TRBJ2-3, the V gene TRBV7-3, with D perhaps matching TRBD1 (6 bases). The CDR3 is 14 residues long. Trimming left V 4 bases short and J 6 bases short, with 14 bases between. Germline lookup yields CDR1 SGHTA and CDR2 FQGTGA. For the CDR3, the DNA is TGTGCCAGCAGCTGGGGTCCCCAGGGGGATACGCAGTATTTT. Translated, it gives CASSWGPQGDTQYF.

This clonotype was recorded a few times. This sequence joins TRBV12-3 or TRBV12-4 and TRBJ2-1; tentatively, D is TRBD2 (6 bases). The CDR3 contains 13 residues. V lost 6 bases, J lost 9 bases, and 15 bases lay in between. CDR3 bases: TGTGCCAGCAGGGAAACGGGGGTGAGTGAGCAGTTCTTC. Translating gives CASRETGVSEQFF.

A few counts support this clonotype. The V call is TRBV19, the J call TRBJ1-6, with a weak D call TRBD1 (6 bases). This CDR3 contains 20 residues. Germline loops: CDR1 LNHDA, CDR2 SQIVND (reference sequence). The V and J ends lost 6 bases and 0 bases respectively, with 24 bases between them. The CDR3 sequence: CASSSGTPRGPTSYNSPLHF. CDR3 in DNA: TGTGCCAGTAGCTCCGGGACACCCCGTGGGCCAACCTCCTATAATTCACCCCTCCACTTT. The whole variable domain, remainder taken from reference TRBV19 and TRBJ1-6, is DGGITQSPKYLFRKEGQNVTLSCEQNLNHDAMYWYRQDPGQGLRLIYYSQIVNDFQKGDIAEGYSVSREKKESFPLTVTSAQKNPTAFYLCASSSGTPRGPTSYNSPLHFGNGTRLTVT.

This clonotype was seen at least ten times. This chain joins TRBV15 and TRBJ2-3, with D perhaps matching TRBD1 (6 bases). V was pared by 0 bases and J by 0 bases, with 13 bases between. Germline values: CDR1 LNHNV, CDR2 YYDKDF (reference sequence). The CDR3 has 17 amino acids. The CDR3, as DNA: TGTGCCACCAGCAGAGATCTTAACGGACAGAGCACAGATACGCAGTATTTT. As protein: CATSRDLNGQSTDTQYF.

This clonotype was recorded at least ten times. The rearrangement joins TRBV5-1 to TRBJ1-1, with TRBD1 matching over 8 bases. The germline gives CDR1 SGHRS, CDR2 YFSETQ. J was trimmed by 1 base and V by 2 bases; bases with no gene match: 4. The CDR3 extends over 15 amino acids. DNA for the CDR3: TGCGCCAGCAGCTTAACCGGGACAGGGAACACTGAAGCTTTCTTT. Translated, it gives CASSLTGTGNTEAFF.

This clonotype has just a few counts. V usage is TRBV23-1 and J usage is TRBJ2-7; D gene unclear. TRBV23-1 is noted as an ORF with a role that remains uncertain. This CDR3 has 13 amino acids. V lost 3 bases to trimming and J lost 2 bases, with 8 bases between them. CDR3 DNA sequence: TGCGCCAGCAGTCAGAACAGCACCTACGAGCAGTACTTC. The encoded protein is CASSQNSTYEQYF.

This clonotype was recorded many times. V and J are TRBV12-3 or TRBV12-4 and TRBJ2-3; TRBD2 aligns across 12 bases. V trimming: 6 bases; J trimming: 3 bases; junction bases outside the gene matches: 4. The CDR3 has 15 amino acids. In DNA form, the CDR3 reads TGTGCCAGCAGCAAGACTAGCGGGAGAACAGATACGCAGTATTTT. It encodes CASSKTSGRTDTQYF.

This clonotype has at least ten counts. V and J are TRBV5-1 and TRBJ2-5; D remains ambiguous. Germline-derived CDR1 and CDR2 are SGHRS and YFSETQ. V lost 2 bases to trimming and J lost 4 bases, with 12 bases between them. The CDR3 covers 14 residues. The CDR3 DNA reads as TGCGCCAGCAGCTTTGCCCAGCTCACAGAGACCCAGTACTTC. Its protein product is CASSFAQLTETQYF.

This clonotype occurred once. This may arise from a read error, as a much more abundant clone is one base away. V gene TRBV11-3 combines with J gene TRBJ2-5; D possibly corresponds to TRBD2 (6 bases). The CDR3 consists of 16 residues. The germline V and J ends were trimmed by 1 base and 2 bases, with 14 bases remaining between them. Germline CDR1 and CDR2: SGHNT and YENEEA. The DNA for the CDR3 is TGTGCCAGCAGCTTAGCTACTAGCAGACCACAAGAGACCCAGTACTTC. Translation gives CASSLATSRPQETQYF.

The table lists this clonotype with many counts. V is TRBV5-1 and J is TRBJ2-4; D possibly corresponds to TRBD2 (5 bases). Germline-derived CDR1 and CDR2 are SGHRS and YFSETQ. Trimming removed 2 bases at V and 5 bases at J, with 26 bases between. This CDR3 comprises 19 residues. CDR3 DNA sequence: TGCGCCAGCAGCTTTGAGGGCATACAAGCCCCCCGCGCCCAAAACATTCAGTACTTC. It translates to CASSFEGIQAPRAQNIQYF.